The 17 T cell receptor beta chains below come from one sample, sequenced in a study of neurological immune-mediated disorders. TCRdb used MiXCR to reprocess the 5' RACE reads, holding one entry per CDR3 protein. The sample contains around 38,000 distinct CDR3 sequences, roughly 15% of which appear only once. Sequenced input: CD4+ T cells from blood. The source is a woman aged 55-70 years with HTLV-1-associated myelopathy (HAM/TSP).

This clonotype was seen repeatedly, ten times or more. The CDR3 spells CASSLAFSGANVLTF. The CDR3 coding sequence is TGTGCCAGCAGCTTAGCATTCTCTGGGGCCAACGTCCTGACTTTC. This rearrangement joins TRBV7-2 to TRBJ2-6; D unclear. Deletions cut 0 bases from V and 0 bases from J, with 3 bases between. Germline CDR1 reads SGHTA; CDR2 reads FQGNSA. The CDR3 runs to 15 residues.

This clonotype was recorded at least ten times. The chain is built from TRBV11-3 and TRBJ2-3; tentative D call: TRBD1 (5 bases). Germline-derived CDR1 and CDR2 are SGHNT and YENEEA. The V and J ends lost 1 base and 5 bases respectively, with 16 bases between them. The CDR3 has 16 amino acids. Written as DNA, the CDR3 is TGTGCCAGCAGCTTAGGCCCAGGGCCTTCAAAAGATACGCAGTATTTT. Residues: CASSLGPGPSKDTQYF.

In its sample, this clonotype was seen many times. The chain carries TRBV20-1 and TRBJ1-5; D not certain. This CDR3 is 14 amino acids long. Trimming removed 3 bases at V and 7 bases at J, with 16 bases between. CDR1 is DFQATT, CDR2 SNEGSKA, per germline (reference sequence). The CDR3 loop reads CSARAALEGQPQHF. CDR3 bases: TGCAGTGCTAGGGCAGCCCTAGAGGGCCAGCCCCAGCATTTT.

The chain has TRBV28 and TRBJ1-5; D is ambiguous. Germline assignment: CDR1 MDHEN and CDR2 SYDVKM. The germline V and J ends were trimmed by 5 bases and 4 bases, with 18 bases remaining between them. This CDR3 comprises 16 residues. In nucleotides, the CDR3 is TGTGCCAGCAGTCCCCTTTCAGGTACTAATAATCAGCCCCAGCATTTT. Translation: CASSPLSGTNNQPQHF.

This clonotype was observed many times. The J gene is TRBJ2-3, the V gene TRBV5-1; 9 bases are shared with TRBD1. V lost 4 bases and J lost 9; bases outside the gene matches: 12. This CDR3 contains 15 residues. CDR1 SGHRS and CDR2 YFSETQ come from the germline V gene. For the CDR3, the DNA is TGCGCCAGCAGCCTCCGGGACAGGGTACGGGGGACGCAGTATTTT. Translating gives CASSLRDRVRGTQYF.

This clonotype was recorded many times. The chain joins TRBV20-1 to TRBJ2-1, with 8 nucleotides matching TRBD2. J was trimmed by 10 bases and V by 1 base; bases with no gene match: 12. The CDR3 runs 15 residues. Germline V lookup: CDR1 DFQATT, CDR2 SNEGSKA (reference sequence). The CDR3 spells CSARVGGVQSAEQFF. Here the CDR3 DNA reads TGCAGTGCTAGAGTCGGGGGGGTCCAGTCGGCAGAGCAGTTCTTC.

There are many counts of this clonotype. The CDR3 reads CASSTGGADTEAFF. As DNA, the CDR3 is TGCGCCAGCAGCACCGGGGGAGCGGACACTGAAGCTTTCTTT. This sequence joins TRBV5-1 and TRBJ1-1; D possibly corresponds to TRBD1 (5 bases). This CDR3 has 14 amino acids. The germline V gene encodes CDR1 SGHRS and CDR2 YFSETQ. Trimming stripped 4 bases from V and 3 bases from J, with 13 bases between.

This clonotype was seen many times. The CDR3 reads CASSKDREKQFF. CDR3 DNA: TGTGCCAGCAGCAAGGACAGGGAGAAGCAGTTCTTC. The rearrangement joins TRBV6-6 to TRBJ2-1; 8 bases map to TRBD1. Germline loops: CDR1 MNHNY, CDR2 SVGAGI (reference sequence). This CDR3 has 12 amino acids. The V and J ends lost 6 bases and 11 bases, in that order; junction bases with no gene match: 6.

This clonotype was seen many times. CDR3 bases: TGCGCCAGCAGCCCCCCCCCTAGCGGGGGGGTCACAGATACGCAGTATTTT. It codes for CASSPPPSGGVTDTQYF. The gene calls are TRBV4-1 and TRBJ2-3; 12 bases match TRBD2. Germline V gives CDR1 MGHRA, CDR2 YSYEKL. The V segment lost 4 bases and the J segment 2 bases; nucleotides outside the gene matches: 7. The CDR3 spans 17 residues.

At least ten counts were recorded for this clonotype. V is TRBV12-3 or TRBV12-4 and J is TRBJ1-5; 8 nucleotides line up with TRBD1. This CDR3 has 21 amino acids. V lost 2 bases and J lost 6; bases outside the gene matches: 24. CDR3 region: CASSLLVRVDTGGMKGQPQHF. Here the CDR3 DNA reads TGTGCCAGCAGTTTACTAGTTCGAGTTGATACAGGGGGTATGAAAGGTCAGCCCCAGCATTTT.

This clonotype was seen many times. This chain joins TRBV28 and TRBJ2-3; D remains unclear. The CDR3 sequence is 12 residues long. Trimming cost V 8 bases and J 4 bases, with 10 bases left between them. Germline V CDR1 and CDR2: MDHEN, SYDVKM. The CDR3 is CASAWTADTQYF. In nucleotides, the CDR3 is TGTGCCAGCGCCTGGACGGCAGATACGCAGTATTTT. The full variable domain, with the rest looked up from reference TRBV28 and TRBJ2-3, is DVKVTQSSRYLVKRTGEKVFLECVQDMDHENMFWYRQDPGLGLRLIYFSYDVKMKEKGDIPEGYSVSREKKERFSLILESASTNQTSMYLCASAWTADTQYFGPGTRLTVL.

The gene calls are TRBV28 and TRBJ2-1; 12 nucleotides agree with TRBD2. Germline V gene sequence: CDR1 MDHEN, CDR2 SYDVKM. With V trimmed by 6 bases and J by 14 bases, 14 bases remained unmatched. The length of the CDR3 is 15 residues. The CDR3 DNA reads as TGTGCCAGCAGACCCACGGGGGGACTAGCGGGTGGGGAGTTCTTC. Protein sequence: CASRPTGGLAGGEFF.

The chain uses TRBV7-3 and TRBJ2-1, with 8 bases fitting TRBD1. Germline V gene sequence: CDR1 SGHTA, CDR2 FQGTGA. The CDR3 has 15 amino acids. Trimming removed 6 bases from V and 12 bases from J; junction bases left unmatched: 16. CDR3 protein: CASSLHGTGRDTQFF. The CDR3 DNA sequence: TGTGCCAGCAGTCTACACGGGACAGGCAGAGATACGCAGTTCTTC.

This clonotype was detected many times. The gene calls are TRBV29-1 and TRBJ1-1, with 7 bases aligning to TRBD1. The ends lost 7 bases at V and 4 bases at J; junction bases unmatched: 9. This CDR3 has 13 residues. The germline V gene encodes CDR1 SQVTM and CDR2 ANQGSEA. DNA for the CDR3: TGCAGCGCTCGGGGACAGTTTATCACTGAAGCTTTCTTT. Translation: CSARGQFITEAFF.

In its sample, this clonotype was seen many times. The gene calls are TRBV12-3 or TRBV12-4 and TRBJ2-3, with 9 bases aligning to TRBD2. The CDR3 is 16 amino acids. J was trimmed by 10 bases and V by 5 bases; bases with no gene match: 16. The CDR3 nucleotides are TGTGCCAGCAGTCCCCCGAAGGGCGGGGGGGCGTCGTCGCAGTATTTT. Protein sequence: CASSPPKGGGASSQYF.

This clonotype was counted at least ten times. This chain joins TRBV30 and TRBJ1-1, with 7 positions matching TRBD1. The CDR3 is 13 residues long. J gave up 0 bases and V 8 bases, and 6 bases lay outside the gene matches. Germline CDR1 GTSNPN, CDR2 SVGIG (reference sequence). Written as DNA, the CDR3 is TGTGCCCGAACGGGACAGTTGAACACTGAAGCTTTCTTT. It is translated as CARTGQLNTEAFF.

Ten or more counts support this clonotype. The J gene is TRBJ2-1, the V gene TRBV18; D not resolved. The germline gives CDR1 KGHSH, CDR2 LQKENI. Trimming removed 5 bases at V and 4 bases at J, with 15 bases between. The length of the CDR3 is 15 residues. CDR3 nucleotides: TGTGCCAGCTCATCATCCGGGCCGGAGTACAATGAGCAGTTCTTC. This gives the protein CASSSSGPEYNEQFF.